This TCR beta chain came from a study of blood T cell repertoires in COVID-19. Whole-study context: Sources were T cells, B-cell-depleted T cells, or PBMCs; the material itself was cDNA or gDNA.

Per the original data handling: The assay estimated nucleated cells by amplifying reference gene primers. The data were produced by immunoSEQ multiplex PCR, yet TCRdb's version contains in-frame clones alone and is incomplete. V and J calls and clone size are copied from that table; D and trimming were computed from the DNA. The sample holds around 150,000 clones, 76% seen once. The germline V and J ends were trimmed by 2 bases and 0 bases, with 9 bases remaining between them. There are 15 residues in the CDR3. The germline CDR1 and CDR2 sequences are SGDLS and YYNGEE. Sequencing used peripheral blood. This TCR was recovered from a woman older than 75 with acute or convalescent COVID-19. The gene calls are TRBV9 and TRBJ1-5; perhaps TRBD1 as D (5 bases). CDR3 region: CASSVGGSSNQPQHF. CDR3 bases: TGTGCCAGCAGCGTGGGGGGGAGTAGCAATCAGCCCCAGCATTTT.